Here is one TCR beta chain with its context. Repertoires were generated with immunoSEQ multiplex PCR, while TCRdb's copy carries only in-frame clones and drops some. The sample contains tens of thousands of clones, less than 95% of which appear only once. J lost 8 bases, V lost 4 bases, and 14 bases had no gene match. Germline CDR1 PRHDT, CDR2 FYEKMQ (reference sequence). The CDR3 consists of 16 residues. The data were taken from a study of blood T cell repertoires in COVID-19. Study context: T cells, B-cell-depleted T cells, or PBMCs provided the cDNA or gDNA that served as material.

Sequenced input: peripheral blood. The sequence was collected from a human donor in a cohort sampled during active COVID-19. V is TRBV13 and J is TRBJ2-1, with TRBD1 matching over 7 bases. CDR3 sequence reads: CASSSPLKAGGHEQFF. The CDR3 DNA follows: TGTGCCAGCAGCTCACCATTAAAAGCAGGGGGTCATGAGCAGTTCTTC.